This T cell receptor beta chain is drawn from a study of glioma-infiltrating T cells. Amplification of TCR alpha and beta CDR3 regions from RNA used iRepertoire nested multiplex PCR. One-step reverse transcription and amplification started from approximately 100-400 ng of tissue mRNA or PBMC total RNA. From the multiplex PCR reads, TCRdb called clonotypes with MiXCR, one entry per CDR3 protein. The table lists about 3,900 distinct CDR3 sequences, around a third of them singletons. Whole-study findings and limits: Tissue and blood shared very few CDR3 sequences. Gliomas, especially low-grade, showed above-expected tissue-blood divergence; non-neoplastic patients showed below.

CDR1 is LGHDT, CDR2 YNNKEL, per germline (reference sequence). Trimming left V 1 base short and J 4 bases short, with 11 bases between. The CDR3 is 15 amino acids. This clonotype was recorded many times. Antigen specificity is unknown. This sequence joins TRBV3-1 and TRBJ1-3; D remains ambiguous. The TCR originated in a human donor with low-grade glioma or glioblastoma, undergoing nonglioma brain surgery, or in good health (not recorded which). Specimen: glioma tissue, nonneoplastic brain tissue, or PBMCs (not recorded which). The CDR3 region is CASSQVVTSGNTIYF. The CDR3 bases are TGTGCCAGCAGCCAAGTCGTGACGTCGGGAAACACCATATATTTT.